A selection of T cell receptor beta chains follows, all from one sample in a study of OX40 agonist ivuxolimab in advanced cancers. Assay used: immunoSEQ multiplex PCR; TCRdb lists only in-frame clones, some missing. The repertoire holds roughly 60,000 clones, with more than 70% as singletons. The source material was CD4+ or CD8+ T cells sorted from blood, sampled in a trial of the OX40 agonist ivuxolimab. All receptors derive from an adult with an advanced solid tumor such as melanoma, head and neck, liver or kidney cancer. The CDR3 runs from the conserved cysteine through the conserved F or W.

v_gene | CDR3aa
TRBV7-8 | CASSEQPRSRGGYTF
TRBV5-1 | CASSQGTSTAGELFF
TRBV28 | CASSLDGRNTEAFF
TRBV5-1 | CASSLGPSGDTGELFF
TRBV19 | CASRPGGNTGELFF
TRBV9 | CASSTGSSANTGELFF
TRBV7-3 | CASSPGRENGPLHF
TRBV7-4 | CASSLGLAGYQETQYF
TRBV4-1 | CASSQRGEGSAGYTF
TRBV2 | CASRKGGPYEQYF
TRBV11-3 | CASSLDRSTDTQYF
TRBV5-4 | CASSLPTSGQETQYF